This T cell receptor beta chain was captured by sequencing in a study of human thymus T cells. Details on this clone: Its specificity is unknown.

The repertoire was sequenced with immunoSEQ multiplex PCR; TCRdb's copy has only in-frame clones and lacks some. The repertoire holds about 130,000 clones, over 85% seen once, with around 0.022% in the top ten. Corrective cardiac operations yielded the resected thymus tissue. The donor group consisted of healthy Finnish infants who were having corrective surgery for congenital heart defects. Study conclusions and caveats: Blood and thymic repertoires both appeared biased in V and J gene usage. There were highly overlapping thymic repertoires among unrelated individuals, as related research reported.

Germline V CDR1 and CDR2: SGHNT, YYREEE (reference sequence). The CDR3 spans 17 residues. The junction had 10 bases not matched to a gene; V was cut back by 3 bases and J by 2 bases. The source of this sequence is a boy younger than two with a congenital heart defect but otherwise immunologically healthy. Sequencing input: thymus tissue. The gene calls are TRBV5-4 and TRBJ2-3, with 9 bases identical to TRBD2. The CDR3 region is CASSSRPGLAFTDTQYF. CDR3 sequence (DNA): TGTGCCAGCAGCTCCAGGCCGGGACTAGCTTTCACAGATACGCAGTATTTT.